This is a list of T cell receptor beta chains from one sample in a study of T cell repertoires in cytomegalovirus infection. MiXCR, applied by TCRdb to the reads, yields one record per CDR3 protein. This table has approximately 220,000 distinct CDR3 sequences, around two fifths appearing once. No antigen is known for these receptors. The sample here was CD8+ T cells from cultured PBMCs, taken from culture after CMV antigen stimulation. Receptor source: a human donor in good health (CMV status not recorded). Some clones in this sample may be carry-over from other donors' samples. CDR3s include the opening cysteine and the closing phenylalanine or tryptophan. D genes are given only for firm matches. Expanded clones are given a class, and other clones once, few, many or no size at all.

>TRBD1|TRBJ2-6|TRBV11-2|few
TGTGCCAGCAGCGGACCGGGACAGCCACTCTCTGGGGCCAACGTCCTGACTTTC
CASSGPGQPLSGANVLTF
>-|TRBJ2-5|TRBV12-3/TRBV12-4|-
TGTGCCAGCAGTTTCATATTACAAGAGACCCAGTACTTC
CASSFILQETQYF
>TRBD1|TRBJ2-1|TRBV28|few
TGTGCCAGCCTCGACCTGGACAGGGTGGGCAATGAGCAGTTCTTC
CASLDLDRVGNEQFF
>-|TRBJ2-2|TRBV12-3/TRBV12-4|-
TGTGCCAGCATTTCCACTAACACCGGGGAGCTGTTTTTT
CASISTNTGELFF
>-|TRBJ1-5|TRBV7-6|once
TGTGCCAGCAGCCCCGGGGGGGGAACCGAGCCCCAGCATTTT
CASSPGGGTEPQHF
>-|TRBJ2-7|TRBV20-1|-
TGCAGTGCCTCGGAGGGCTTATCCTACGAGCAGTACTTC
CSASEGLSYEQYF
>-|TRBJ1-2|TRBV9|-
TGTGCCAGCAGCCGAATCCTAAACAGGCTAGATGATGGCTACACCTTC
CASSRILNRLDDGYTF
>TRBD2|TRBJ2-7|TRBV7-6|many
TGTGCCAGCAGCTTAGAGGCTAGCGGGGCGAAACACGAGCAGTACTTC
CASSLEASGAKHEQYF
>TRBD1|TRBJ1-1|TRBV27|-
TGTGCCAGCAGTGCCGGACAGGGGCGTGGAAGCGCTGAAGCTTTCTTT
CASSAGQGRGSAEAFF
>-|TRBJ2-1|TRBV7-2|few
TGTGCCAGCAGCCCCGTCGTTTCGTCCTCCTACAATGAGCAGTTCTTC
CASSPVVSSSYNEQFF
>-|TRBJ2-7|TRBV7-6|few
TGTGCCAGCAGCTTGGTAGGCCACGAGCAGTACTTC
CASSLVGHEQYF
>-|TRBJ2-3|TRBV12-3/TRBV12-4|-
TGTGCCAGCTGGAAGGCGGCAGATACGCAGTATTTT
CASWKAADTQYF
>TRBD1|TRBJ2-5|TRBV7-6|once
TGTGCCAGCAGCTTATCAGCGCGGCACAGGGGCGGTCGGGGAGAGACCCAGTACTTC
CASSLSARHRGGRGETQYF
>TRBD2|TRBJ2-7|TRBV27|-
TGTGCCAGCAGTTTACGCGGGAGGACCGACGAGCAGTACTTC
CASSLRGRTDEQYF